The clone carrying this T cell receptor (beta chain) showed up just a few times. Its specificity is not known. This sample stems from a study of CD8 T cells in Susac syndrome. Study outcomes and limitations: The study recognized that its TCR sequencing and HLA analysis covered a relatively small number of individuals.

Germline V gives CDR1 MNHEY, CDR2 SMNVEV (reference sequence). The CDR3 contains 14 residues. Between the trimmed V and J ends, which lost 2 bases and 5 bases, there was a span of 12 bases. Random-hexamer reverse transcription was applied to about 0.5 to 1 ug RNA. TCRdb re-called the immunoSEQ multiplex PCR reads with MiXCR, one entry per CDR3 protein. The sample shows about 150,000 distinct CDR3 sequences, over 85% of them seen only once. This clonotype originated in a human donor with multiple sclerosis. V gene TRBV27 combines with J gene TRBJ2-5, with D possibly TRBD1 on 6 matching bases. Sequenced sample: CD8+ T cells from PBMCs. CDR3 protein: CASSLTGPQETQYF. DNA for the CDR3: TGTGCCAGCAGTTTAACAGGGCCTCAGGAGACCCAGTACTTC.